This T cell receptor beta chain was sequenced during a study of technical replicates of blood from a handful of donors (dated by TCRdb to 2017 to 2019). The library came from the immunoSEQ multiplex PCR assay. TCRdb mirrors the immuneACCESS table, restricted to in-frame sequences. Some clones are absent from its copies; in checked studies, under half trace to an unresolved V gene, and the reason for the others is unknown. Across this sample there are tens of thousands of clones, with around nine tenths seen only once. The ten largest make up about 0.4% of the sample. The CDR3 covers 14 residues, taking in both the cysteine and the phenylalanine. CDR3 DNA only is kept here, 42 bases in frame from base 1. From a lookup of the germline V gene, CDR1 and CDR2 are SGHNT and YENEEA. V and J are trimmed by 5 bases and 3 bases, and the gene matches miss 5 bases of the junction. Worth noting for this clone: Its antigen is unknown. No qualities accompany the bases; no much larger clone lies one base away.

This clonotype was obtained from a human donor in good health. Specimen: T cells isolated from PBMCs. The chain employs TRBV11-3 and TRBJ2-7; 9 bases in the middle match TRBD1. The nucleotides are TGTGCCAGCAGCCCTTGGACAGGGGACTACGAGCAGTACTTC. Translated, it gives CASSPWTGDYEQYF.